This TCR beta chain appears in the sequencing data of a study of cytomegalovirus exposure and HLA in healthy donors. Study-wide results and limits: Roughly uniform depth of sequencing across donors was assumed in presence/absence analyses.

Per the germline V gene, CDR1 is LGHNA and CDR2 is YSLEER. This CDR3 contains 13 residues. With 5 bases removed from V and 8 bases from J, the gap between germline ends came to 14 bases. Use of 60 Vbeta and 13 Jbeta primers characterized the PCR. The table came from immunoSEQ multiplex PCR; TCRdb's copy has only in-frame clones and leaves some out. The specimen's table records approximately 43,000 clones. Concerning this clone: The antigen is unknown.

This TCR came from a woman under 40 in good health and CMV-seronegative. The chain carries TRBV4-3 and TRBJ2-3; tentative D call: TRBD2 (5 bases). Sequencing used PBMCs. The CDR3 DNA is TGCGCCAGCAGCGAAATGGGGAGACCTACGCAGTATTTT. It is translated as CASSEMGRPTQYF.